The rows below give T cell receptor beta chains drawn from one sample of a study of blood T cell repertoires in COVID-19. Using immunoSEQ multiplex PCR, the repertoire was profiled, and TCRdb retains in-frame clones only, with some absent. The table shows approximately 250,000 clones, with around 81% occurring only once. Sequenced: peripheral blood. All receptors derive from an older woman with active or convalescent COVID-19. The CDR3 runs from the conserved cysteine through the conserved F or W. D genes are given only for firm matches. Where a row states a size, it is once, few, many or the class of an expanded clone; other rows omit it.

TRBD2	TRBJ2-5	-	TRBV6-1	CASSESPSGVRETQYF	TGTGCCAGCAGTGAATCGCCTAGCGGGGTACGGGAGACCCAGTACTTC
-	TRBJ2-3	-	TRBV19	CASSKLGSTDTQYF	TGTGCCAGTAGTAAGCTGGGCAGCACAGATACGCAGTATTTT
-	TRBJ2-5	-	TRBV29-1	CSVEAETQYF	TGCAGCGTTGAAGCGGAGACCCAGTACTTC
TRBD1	TRBJ2-1	-	TRBV5-1	CASSPDRPYNEQFF	TGCGCCAGCAGCCCGGACAGGCCTTACAATGAGCAGTTCTTC
TRBD1	TRBJ2-7	-	TRBV29-1	CSLRAGGSEQYF	TGCAGCCTCAGGGCAGGGGGAAGCGAGCAGTACTTC
TRBD1	TRBJ2-1	-	TRBV23-1	CASSQLETGKIRLSSYNEQFF	TGCGCCAGCAGTCAACTCGAGACAGGGAAGATACGTCTGAGCTCCTACAATGAGCAGTTCTTC
-	TRBJ2-2	once	TRBV19	CASSPRILLLNTGELFF	TGTGCCAGTAGTCCGCGGATACTCCTCCTTAACACCGGGGAGCTGTTTTTT
TRBD1	TRBJ2-1	once	TRBV18	CASSSTGTAMEFF	TGTGCCAGCTCCTCCACCGGGACAGCGATGGAGTTCTTC
-	TRBJ2-3	-	TRBV27	CASSLVARDTQYF	TGTGCCAGCAGTTTGGTAGCACGAGATACGCAGTATTTT
-	TRBJ1-4	-	TRBV28	CASSLYPDSNEKLFF	TGTGCCAGCAGTTTATATCCGGACAGTAACGAAAAACTGTTTTTT
-	TRBJ1-5	few	TRBV4-1	CASSQGIRHQPQHF	TGCGCCAGCAGCCAAGGGATCAGGCATCAGCCCCAGCATTTT
TRBD1	TRBJ1-1	-	TRBV6-4	CASSLTGTGNTEAFF	TGTGCCAGCAGCCTCACCGGGACAGGGAACACTGAAGCTTTCTTT
TRBD2	TRBJ2-2	-	TRBV5-1	CASSLSGKNTGELFF	TGCGCCAGCAGCCTCAGCGGGAAGAACACCGGGGAGCTGTTTTTT
TRBD2	TRBJ2-7	-	TRBV9	CASSVDREGRYEQYF	TGTGCCAGCAGCGTAGACCGGGAGGGCCGCTACGAGCAGTACTTC
TRBD2	TRBJ2-3	-	TRBV10-1	CASSVIAGVADTQYF	TGCGCCAGCAGTGTGATAGCGGGAGTAGCAGATACGCAGTATTTT
-	TRBJ1-5	-	TRBV2	CASSDPPWEGSQPQHF	TGTGCCAGCAGTGACCCCCCGTGGGAGGGGAGTCAGCCCCAGCATTTT
TRBD2	TRBJ2-1	-	TRBV27	CASSFTSGDLHLNEQFF	TGTGCCAGCAGTTTCACTAGCGGGGACTTGCACCTCAATGAGCAGTTCTTC
TRBD1	TRBJ1-2	-	TRBV19	CASSVYRGSDRAPGYTF	TGTGCCAGTAGTGTTTATCGAGGCTCCGACAGGGCCCCCGGCTACACCTTC
-	TRBJ2-7	-	TRBV5-4	CASSLGTKQYF	TGTGCCAGCAGCTTGGGGACAAAGCAGTACTTC
TRBD2	TRBJ2-5	-	TRBV11-3	CASSLGGRARETQYF	TGTGCCAGCAGCTTAGGCGGGAGGGCCAGAGAGACCCAGTACTTC
-	TRBJ2-1	-	TRBV10-1	CASSEKQGPYNEQFF	TGCGCCAGCAGTGAAAAACAGGGCCCCTACAATGAGCAGTTCTTC
-	TRBJ1-2	-	TRBV7-8	CASSRQGNYGYTF	TGTGCCAGCAGCCGGCAGGGAAACTATGGCTACACCTTC
-	TRBJ2-5	-	TRBV5-1	CASTEPQGRQETQYF	TGCGCCAGCACCGAGCCACAGGGGAGGCAAGAGACCCAGTACTTC
TRBD1	TRBJ2-2	-	TRBV29-1	CSAGTGSTGELFF	TGCAGCGCCGGGACAGGGAGCACCGGGGAGCTGTTTTTT
-	TRBJ2-7	few	TRBV11-3	CASSSWDFGSSYEQYF	TGTGCCAGCAGCTCGTGGGACTTCGGGAGCTCCTACGAGCAGTACTTC
TRBD1	TRBJ1-2	-	TRBV5-1	CASSLGDSRTTNYGYTF	TGCGCCAGCAGCTTGGGGGACAGTAGGACCACTAACTATGGCTACACCTTC